Following are 4 T cell receptor beta chains from one sample sequenced in a study of blood T cell repertoires in COVID-19. Profiled with immunoSEQ multiplex PCR; TCRdb holds only in-frame clones, not every one. The sample has around 210,000 clones; around four fifths are singletons. The sample taken for sequencing was peripheral blood. The receptor source for this set is a man in his sixties with COVID-19, enrolled during active disease.

The chain has TRBV18 and TRBJ2-1; 8 positions agree with TRBD2. This CDR3 contains 15 residues. Germline CDR1 is KGHSH and CDR2 is LQKENI. Germline trimming cut 2 bases from V and 6 bases from J; bases unmatched to any gene: 6. CDR3 sequence: CASSPGAAGGNEQFF. The CDR3 region has the DNA TGTGCCAGCTCACCAGGGGCGGCGGGAGGCAATGAGCAGTTCTTC.

The chain employs TRBV10-3 and TRBJ1-6, with D unclear. Germline CDR1 reads ENHRY; CDR2 reads SYGVKD. The CDR3 totals 16 residues. The V gene lost 6 bases and the J gene lost 3 bases, with 15 bases spanning the gap. The CDR3 bases are TGTGCCATCAGCGCGATTGGAGGAAACTATAATTCACCCCTCCACTTT. Translating gives CAISAIGGNYNSPLHF.

This clone was counted only a few times. The genes are TRBV6-5 and TRBJ1-2; D might be TRBD1 (6 bases). Germline-derived CDR1 and CDR2 are MNHEY and SVGAGI. V shed 3 bases and J shed 5 bases, with 16 bases lying between them. This CDR3 contains 15 residues. The CDR3 sequence: CASSYSGTKTYGYTF. Written as DNA, the CDR3 is TGTGCCAGCAGTTATTCCGGGACAAAAACTTATGGCTACACCTTC.

The sample holds a few counts of this clone. The rearrangement uses TRBV28 and TRBJ1-2; D might be TRBD1 (5 bases). The germline V gene has CDR1 MDHEN and CDR2 SYDVKM. The V end was cut by 3 bases, the J end by 4 bases, with 12 bases between. CDR3 length equals 14 residues. CDR3 bases: TGTGCCAGCAGTTTTGGGGGGACGGGCTATGGCTACACCTTC. It is translated as CASSFGGTGYGYTF.